This record covers a single T cell receptor beta chain. It lacks a known antigen. Base qualities are not provided; no much larger clone lies one nucleotide away. Library preparation was by the immunoSEQ multiplex PCR assay. A mixture of 60 forward primers for TCR Vbeta segments and 13 reverse primers for TCR Jbeta segments was used in the multiplex PCR. A multiplex PCR assay on genomic DNA amplified the CDR3 region of rearranged TCR beta genes. On the Illumina HiSeq System, the amplified TCR beta libraries were sequenced as 87-base-pair reads. The authors processed their data as follows. In a later analysis, roughly 80 million unique TCR beta chains were counted across the approximately 640 repertoires, and roughly 11 million of these chains were shared by at least two donors. Raw reads were error-corrected and collapsed into unique sequences by a nearest-neighbor algorithm in which closely related sequences were merged to remove PCR and sequencing errors. To assign V, D and J gene segments, CDR3 sequences were aligned to IMGT reference sequences. For a sequence to be retained, at least a six-nucleotide match to both a V gene segment and a J gene segment was required. A rearrangement counted as productive if the CDR3 had no stop codons and remained in frame with V and J, and every other rearrangement counted as non-productive. CDR3 was defined according to IMGT convention as the region running from the second conserved V-encoded cysteine to the conserved J-encoded phenylalanine. Sequences without an unambiguous match to a single V gene segment were excluded from the earlier analysis of approximately 600 of the donors. In an earlier analysis of roughly 600 of the donors, a V segment was called functional when productive rearrangements were above 56.7%, and segregating when the standard deviation between donors exceeded 5%. A statistical classification framework was built for diagnosing cytomegalovirus status from the catalog of TCR beta chain sequences. A later analysis assigned V and J genes by comparing TCR nucleotide sequences with IMGT/GENE-DB human TR gene sequences. The TCRdist pipeline was used in a later analysis to assign CDR3 sequences and most-parsimonious VDJ recombination scenarios. In a later analysis, each TCR beta chain was defined by its CDR3 amino acid sequence together with its V-gene family, and reads lacking a unique V-gene family were excluded. A later analysis removed over 500 highly shared, low-generation-probability nucleotide sequences to deal with suspected cross-contamination and a sequencing artifact. In a later analysis, a clonal expansion index was calculated for each public chain from normalized within-repertoire ranks of inferred template counts. In a later analysis, generation probabilities were computed using a VDJ recombination model fitted to out-of-frame rearrangements, and the results were checked against IGoR. Hypergeometric tests were used in a later analysis to score TCR-TCR, TCR-HLA and TCR-CMV co-occurrence, with a repertoire-size bias correction applied to the TCR pairs. To estimate false discovery rates, a later analysis permuted the HLA or CMV assignments 20 times. In a later analysis, co-occurring TCRs were grouped with DBSCAN, and TCRdist sequence similarity was added when clustering was performed within HLA-allele-positive subsets. Co-occurrence clustering excluded repertoires with fewer than 30,000 or more than 120,000 public chains, plus five with anomalous nucleotide sharing. Sourced from immuneACCESS, this table was stored by TCRdb with only in-frame sequences that have V and J called. A share of the clones is absent; for the studies checked, an unresolved V gene accounts for under half, and the remainder has no known explanation. The DNA was the basis for D and trimming; V, J and clone size are from that table. For this sample there are about 50,000 clones; 55% to 85% appear just once. In total, the top ten clones hold 9.1% of the sample.

This entry belongs to a study of cytomegalovirus exposure and HLA in healthy donors (dated 2017 in TCRdb). Regarding the complete study: An earlier analysis of approximately 640 of the donors reported 250 to 300 Gb of sequence data and roughly 110 million unique TCR beta sequences from about 180 million T cells. About 300 gigabases of sequencing data and around 87 million unique TCR sequences were included in an early release covering around 650 HLA-typed donors. Of the approximately 400 genotyped donors, over 65% fell in the genetic ancestry cluster associated with self-reported Caucasian donors. The study aimed to test whether cataloging public T cell receptors could reveal signatures of past pathogen exposure. The T cell repertoires of under 700 subjects were profiled by immunosequencing and related to cytomegalovirus serostatus. Along with the approximately 700-subject first cohort, a separate validation cohort of more than 90 different subjects was used. To predict cytomegalovirus infection status, the study combined high-throughput TCR immunosequencing, statistical association of individual TCRs with disease status, and machine learning. In a later analysis, previously published TCR beta repertoires from 550 to 750 donors were re-analyzed and high-resolution HLA genotyping was added so that TCR occurrence patterns could be studied. Rather than using new phenotypic data, the later analysis identified candidate immune exposures from TCR beta sequences and from how often those sequences occurred across donors. To decide whether each TCR beta V gene segment behaved as functional or pseudogenic, an earlier analysis of approximately 600 of the donors relied on high-throughput TCR beta sequencing. Alongside the repertoire data, information on donor age, sex, ethnicity and CMV serostatus was compiled. In a later genetic analysis, genome-wide SNP genotypes for about three fifths of the 666 donors were used, and that subset was treated as a discovery cohort. Every discovery cohort repertoire had been produced on one sequencing platform. HLA typing included class I and class II loci at four-digit resolution. Typing coverage differed by locus: A, B, C, DRB1 and DQB1 were typed in roughly 620-630 donors, DQA1 in 500 to 550, DPA1 in approximately 610, and DPB1 in about 450. Four to six DR-DQ haplotypes were handled as single units for association and clustering, since linkage in the cohort was strong. Among 300 to 500 genotyped donors of the cohort, an average of about 240,000 unique TCR beta nucleotide sequences was sequenced per donor, of which 15% to 20% were non-productive.

The cohort was made up of 500 to 800 healthy bone marrow donors. Cohort members were all nominally healthy when sampled, although unrecorded immune exposures were likely present. The donor tested CMV seronegative and was one of the 352 seronegative cohort members. Every donor gave a peripheral blood sample, and the peripheral blood mononuclear cells from that sample were used for TCR beta sequencing. The Qiagen DNeasy Blood Extraction Kit was used to extract genomic DNA from the blood cell samples. The full study reports these points: The authors suggested that the approach could potentially be generalized to other disease states and immunological phenotypes. A further reported finding was that TCR beta sequences accurately predicted the HLA-A and HLA-B alleles for most subjects in the first cohort. Across donors, most TCR sequences were observed very rarely, whereas some public TCRs were present in many individuals. The 87-base-pair reads could not distinguish some IMGT-functional V segments, including TRBV6-2 and TRBV6-3, so those segments were excluded. According to a later analysis, most CMV-associated TCR beta chains appeared to be HLA-restricted, and the HLA associations seemed to be driven largely by CMV exposure. A cluster of highly shared sequence variants was judged likely to be a technical artifact of the sequencing pipeline. In a later genetic analysis, fewer N-insertions in productive TCRs were reported among donors in an Asian-associated ancestry cluster than the roughly 640-donor mean. At a false discovery rate of 0.05, a later analysis linked 16,951 TCR beta sequences to specific HLA alleles. In a later analysis, the rate of TCR association differed among HLA loci, with DRB1 alleles having the most associated TCRs and HLA-C alleles having the fewest. Because HLA typing was unavailable for some donors at each locus, only the typed subset was used in association tests. In a later analysis, several top co-occurrence clusters were reported to appear linked to parvovirus B19, influenza, CMV and Epstein-Barr virus. In an earlier analysis of roughly 560 of the donors, most TCR beta V segments were observed in productive rearrangements about 90% or about 30% of the time, broadly matching IMGT annotations. The classifier was reported to diagnose cytomegalovirus status with high specificity and sensitivity in both the original cohort and the validation cohort. When HLA alleles, especially DR and DQ, strongly co-occurred, attributing TCR associations to individual alleles was difficult. About 17 rarely observed V segments, including chromosome 9 orphons, were excluded from the earlier analysis of several hundred of the donors because counts were too low. In a later analysis, HLA-associated TCR beta chains showed more clonal expansion and lower generation probabilities than non-associated chains that were equally common. In the study, approximately 160 TCR beta chains were listed as associated with cytomegalovirus. Only TCR beta chains were sequenced in this cohort, and the absence of alpha or paired-chain data limited detectable features. In vitro tests confirmed that a few of the cytomegalovirus-associated TCR beta chains recognize cytomegalovirus antigens. Roughly uniform sequencing depth across donors was assumed in presence/absence analyses, although this assumption may not hold. V-gene and J-gene trimming of TCR beta chains was associated with a missense DCLRE1C variant in a later genetic analysis, and the association was replicated in an independent cohort. Linkage disequilibrium might explain the correlated functional status among segregating V segments, but an unknown experimental factor could not be ruled out. The only immune exposure information available for the cohort was CMV serostatus.

The germline V gene (reference sequence) provides CDR1 MNHEY and CDR2 SMNVEV. Taken from cysteine to phenylalanine, the CDR3 has 13 residues. Left in the record is the CDR3 DNA by itself, 39 bases read in frame from the first base. At the junction V is shortened by 4 bases and J by 8 bases; bases outside the gene matches: 6. The clonotype comes from a woman aged 45-65 years in good health and CMV-seronegative. The V and J genes are TRBV27 and TRBJ1-1, and TRBD1 aligns with 8 junction nucleotides. Sequencing was carried out using PBMCs. CDR3 loop: CASSSPGDREAFF. The DNA sequence is as follows: TGTGCCAGCAGTTCACCCGGGGACAGGGAAGCTTTCTTT.